This T cell receptor beta chain was sequenced during a study of blood T cells in healthy people across ages. Collection of 8.5 to 10 milliliters of peripheral blood was performed for each donor. V was pared by 5 bases and J by 6 bases, with 11 bases between. Germline CDR1 ENHRY, CDR2 SYGVKD. The CDR3 runs to 12 residues. For the second PCR, which ran for roughly 7 to 11 cycles, a sample-barcoded 5' primer and a J-beta primer mix were used. MiXCR, applied by TCRdb to the 5' RACE reads, yields one record per CDR3 protein. The profile shows about 640,000 distinct CDR3 sequences, about 54% of them singletons.

The chain is built from TRBV10-3 and TRBJ2-7; D is perhaps TRBD1 (6 bases). The sequence derives from a man in his fifties or sixties in good health. The sample taken for sequencing was blood. CDR3 in DNA: TGTGCCATCAGTCAACAGGGAGTCGAGCAGTACTTC. This codes for CAISQQGVEQYF.